This is a list of T cell receptor beta chains from one sample in a study of radiation and T cells in renal cell carcinoma. Libraries were prepared by immunoSEQ multiplex PCR; TCRdb keeps only in-frame clonotypes and omits some of them. Of about 78,000 clones detected, around 89% appear once; the ten largest clones hold roughly 6%. The input for sequencing was blood, taken from a patient whose treatment included radiotherapy and nephrectomy. These receptors came from a woman aged 70 to 79 with renal cell carcinoma. Both conserved end residues are part of each CDR3. D genes are given only for firm matches. A clone size is listed for some rows: how often the clone was seen (once, few, many), or a class if it is expanded.

v_gene: TRBV30; abundance: .; d_gene: TRBD1; j_gene: TRBJ2-1; CDR3nt: TGTGCCTGGAGTGTACAGGGGTTGTTGGAGCAGTTCTTC; CDR3aa: CAWSVQGLLEQFF
v_gene: TRBV15; abundance: .; d_gene: .; j_gene: TRBJ1-1; CDR3nt: TGTGCCACCAGCAGACGTAACAGGGTGTTGGCTTTCTTT; CDR3aa: CATSRRNRVLAFF
v_gene: TRBV7-6; abundance: once; d_gene: .; j_gene: TRBJ2-1; CDR3nt: TGTGCCAGCAGCTTAGAACCGTCCTACAATGAGCAGTTCTTC; CDR3aa: CASSLEPSYNEQFF
v_gene: TRBV14; abundance: .; d_gene: .; j_gene: TRBJ1-1; CDR3nt: TGTGCCAGCAGCCAAGCCATGGCCACTGAAGCTTTCTTT; CDR3aa: CASSQAMATEAFF
v_gene: TRBV25-1; abundance: .; d_gene: .; j_gene: TRBJ1-2; CDR3nt: TGTGCCAGCAGGGACGGAGGGAACTATGGCTACACCTTC; CDR3aa: CASRDGGNYGYTF
v_gene: TRBV7-8; abundance: .; d_gene: .; j_gene: TRBJ2-1; CDR3nt: TGTGCCAGCAGCTTAAGGTTTGGTGAGCAGTTCTTC; CDR3aa: CASSLRFGEQFF
v_gene: TRBV19; abundance: .; d_gene: .; j_gene: TRBJ1-5; CDR3nt: TGTGCCAGTAGTATCACTGGGGCCGATAGCAATCAGCCCCAGCATTTT; CDR3aa: CASSITGADSNQPQHF
v_gene: TRBV7-2; abundance: .; d_gene: .; j_gene: TRBJ2-3; CDR3nt: TGTGCCAGCAGCATGTCTGAAGATACGCAGTATTTT; CDR3aa: CASSMSEDTQYF
v_gene: TRBV5-4; abundance: .; d_gene: .; j_gene: TRBJ2-7; CDR3nt: TGTGCCAGCAGCTTGATGACCCCAGGGGGGGTTAACGAGCAGTACTTC; CDR3aa: CASSLMTPGGVNEQYF
v_gene: TRBV28; abundance: .; d_gene: TRBD1; j_gene: TRBJ2-2; CDR3nt: TGTGCCAGCAGTTTCGGGACAGGGGCGCCTCAATCCAGGGAGCTGTTTTTT; CDR3aa: CASSFGTGAPQSRELFF
v_gene: TRBV5-1; abundance: .; d_gene: .; j_gene: TRBJ2-1; CDR3nt: TGCGCCAGCAGCTTGGGGGGCCGTGCAGGGGAACACAATGAGCAGTTCTTC; CDR3aa: CASSLGGRAGEHNEQFF
v_gene: TRBV7-2; abundance: .; d_gene: .; j_gene: TRBJ1-2; CDR3nt: TGTGCCAGCAGCTTAGCGTTCGCCTATTTAACATATGGCTACACCTTC; CDR3aa: CASSLAFAYLTYGYTF
v_gene: TRBV4-1; abundance: .; d_gene: .; j_gene: TRBJ2-5; CDR3nt: TGCGCCAGCAGCCAAGATCGTCTAGTGACGGAGACCCAGTACTTC; CDR3aa: CASSQDRLVTETQYF
v_gene: TRBV14; abundance: .; d_gene: .; j_gene: TRBJ1-1; CDR3nt: TGTGCCAGCAGCCAACTACAGGGCAGTGAAGCTTTCTTT; CDR3aa: CASSQLQGSEAFF
v_gene: TRBV19; abundance: .; d_gene: TRBD1; j_gene: TRBJ2-3; CDR3nt: TGTGCCAGTACCCCTGCCGGACAGGGCATGGCAGATACGCAGTATTTT; CDR3aa: CASTPAGQGMADTQYF
v_gene: TRBV13; abundance: .; d_gene: .; j_gene: TRBJ1-2; CDR3nt: TGTGCCAGCGCGGCAACCGGGACACCGCCTTATGGCTACACCTTC; CDR3aa: CASAATGTPPYGYTF
v_gene: TRBV19; abundance: .; d_gene: .; j_gene: TRBJ1-2; CDR3nt: TGTGCCAGTAGTACCCCGTTGGGGGTTTTGGGCTACACCTTC; CDR3aa: CASSTPLGVLGYTF
v_gene: TRBV9; abundance: .; d_gene: TRBD2; j_gene: TRBJ2-6; CDR3nt: TGTGCCAGCAGCCCCTTGGGGGGGAGCTCTGGGGCCAACGTCCTGACTTTC; CDR3aa: CASSPLGGSSGANVLTF
v_gene: TRBV5-1; abundance: .; d_gene: TRBD1; j_gene: TRBJ1-3; CDR3nt: TGCGCCAGCAGCTTGGGGGACAGGGGGACTGGAAACACCATATATTTT; CDR3aa: CASSLGDRGTGNTIYF
v_gene: TRBV6-6; abundance: .; d_gene: TRBD1; j_gene: TRBJ1-4; CDR3nt: TGTGCCAGCAGTCTTACAGGGGCGCCTAATGAAAAACTGTTTTTT; CDR3aa: CASSLTGAPNEKLFF
v_gene: TRBV7-8; abundance: .; d_gene: .; j_gene: TRBJ2-1; CDR3nt: TGTGCCAGCAGCCGAAAAGGGGCGAATGAGCAGTTCTTC; CDR3aa: CASSRKGANEQFF
v_gene: TRBV19; abundance: .; d_gene: TRBD1; j_gene: TRBJ1-1; CDR3nt: TGTGCCAGTCTCAATCCGGACAGGCGGGGGACTGAAGCTTTCTTT; CDR3aa: CASLNPDRRGTEAFF
v_gene: TRBV6-1; abundance: .; d_gene: .; j_gene: TRBJ1-3; CDR3nt: TGTGCCAGCAGAGGGTATGGCTCTGGAAACACCATATATTTT; CDR3aa: CASRGYGSGNTIYF
v_gene: TRBV28; abundance: .; d_gene: TRBD1; j_gene: TRBJ1-5; CDR3nt: TGTGCCAGCACCTTTAGGGACAGGGTAAGCAATCAGCCCCAGCATTTT; CDR3aa: CASTFRDRVSNQPQHF
v_gene: TRBV12-5; abundance: .; d_gene: TRBD1; j_gene: TRBJ1-1; CDR3nt: TGTGCTAGTGGTTTGGAGACAGGGAGTGGGGCTTTCTTT; CDR3aa: CASGLETGSGAFF
v_gene: TRBV4-3; abundance: .; d_gene: TRBD1; j_gene: TRBJ1-2; CDR3nt: TGCGCCAACCGGTTGACAGGGGGGCGAGATGGCTACACCTTC; CDR3aa: CANRLTGGRDGYTF
v_gene: TRBV5-6; abundance: .; d_gene: TRBD1; j_gene: TRBJ2-1; CDR3nt: TGTGCCAGCAGCTTGGAACAGGGGATCTACAATGAGCAGTTCTTC; CDR3aa: CASSLEQGIYNEQFF
v_gene: TRBV27; abundance: .; d_gene: TRBD2; j_gene: TRBJ2-5; CDR3nt: TGTGCCAGCAGCATACTTTCTAGCGGGGGGGTTGAGACCCAGTACTTC; CDR3aa: CASSILSSGGVETQYF
v_gene: TRBV29-1; abundance: .; d_gene: .; j_gene: TRBJ1-4; CDR3nt: TGCGGAGGAATGAGGGCAGAGCCGTTCTCCACTAATGAAAAACTGTTTTTT; CDR3aa: CGGMRAEPFSTNEKLFF
v_gene: TRBV5-6; abundance: .; d_gene: .; j_gene: TRBJ1-4; CDR3nt: TGTGCCAGCAGCTTGGCCGTAAATCCAACTAATGAAAAACTGTTTTTT; CDR3aa: CASSLAVNPTNEKLFF
v_gene: TRBV7-9; abundance: .; d_gene: .; j_gene: TRBJ1-1; CDR3nt: TGTGCCAGCAGCGCTCTGACAGGGAACACTGAAGCTTTCTTT; CDR3aa: CASSALTGNTEAFF
v_gene: TRBV28; abundance: .; d_gene: .; j_gene: TRBJ1-3; CDR3nt: TGTGCCAGCAGTCAATACACAGGGTCTGGAAACACCATATATTTT; CDR3aa: CASSQYTGSGNTIYF
v_gene: TRBV30; abundance: few; d_gene: .; j_gene: TRBJ1-4; CDR3nt: TGTGCCTGGAGTGTACCGGGACAAGGGGAAAAACTGTTTTTT; CDR3aa: CAWSVPGQGEKLFF
v_gene: TRBV9; abundance: few; d_gene: .; j_gene: TRBJ1-3; CDR3nt: TGTGCCAGCAGCGCCGGGACGGCCGGAAACACCATATATTTT; CDR3aa: CASSAGTAGNTIYF
v_gene: TRBV4-2; abundance: .; d_gene: TRBD2; j_gene: TRBJ2-5; CDR3nt: TGTGCCAGCAGCCAAGCACCGACTAGCGGGGGGGCAGAGACCCAGTACTTC; CDR3aa: CASSQAPTSGGAETQYF
v_gene: TRBV27; abundance: .; d_gene: .; j_gene: TRBJ1-2; CDR3nt: TGTGCCAGCGGTCTCGGGTGGGGCGGCTACACCTTC; CDR3aa: CASGLGWGGYTF
v_gene: TRBV11-1; abundance: .; d_gene: .; j_gene: TRBJ2-3; CDR3nt: TGTGCCAGCAGCGGAGGGGGCACAGATACGCAGTATTTT; CDR3aa: CASSGGGTDTQYF
v_gene: TRBV7-3; abundance: .; d_gene: .; j_gene: TRBJ1-6; CDR3nt: TGTGCCAGCAGCTTAGATGGGGGACTCAATTCACCCCTCCACTTT; CDR3aa: CASSLDGGLNSPLHF
v_gene: TRBV27; abundance: .; d_gene: .; j_gene: TRBJ2-2; CDR3nt: TGTGCCAGCAGTTTAGGCACCGGGGAGCTGTTTTTT; CDR3aa: CASSLGTGELFF
v_gene: TRBV7-2; abundance: once; d_gene: TRBD1; j_gene: TRBJ2-7; CDR3nt: TGTGCCAGCAGCAAGGGACAGTCCTCCGAGCAGTACTTC; CDR3aa: CASSKGQSSEQYF
v_gene: TRBV28; abundance: .; d_gene: .; j_gene: TRBJ1-6; CDR3nt: TGTGCCAGCAGCCCCGGAGGCGACAATTCACCCCTCCACTTT; CDR3aa: CASSPGGDNSPLHF